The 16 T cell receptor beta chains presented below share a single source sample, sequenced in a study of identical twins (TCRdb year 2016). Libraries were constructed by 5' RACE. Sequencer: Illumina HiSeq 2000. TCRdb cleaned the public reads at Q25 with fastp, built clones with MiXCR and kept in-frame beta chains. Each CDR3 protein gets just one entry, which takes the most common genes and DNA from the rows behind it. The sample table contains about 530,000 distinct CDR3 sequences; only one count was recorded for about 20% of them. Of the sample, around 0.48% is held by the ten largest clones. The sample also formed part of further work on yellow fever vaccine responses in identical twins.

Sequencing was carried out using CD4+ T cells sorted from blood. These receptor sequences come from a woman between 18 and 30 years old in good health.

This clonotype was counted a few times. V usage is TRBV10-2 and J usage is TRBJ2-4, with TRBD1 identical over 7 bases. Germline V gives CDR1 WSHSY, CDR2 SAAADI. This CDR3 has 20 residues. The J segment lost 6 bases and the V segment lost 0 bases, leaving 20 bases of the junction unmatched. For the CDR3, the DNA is TGCGCCAGCAGTGAGTCGTCCTACCCAACCCCCCAGGGACAGCTAAACATTCAGTACTTC. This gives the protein CASSESSYPTPQGQLNIQYF.

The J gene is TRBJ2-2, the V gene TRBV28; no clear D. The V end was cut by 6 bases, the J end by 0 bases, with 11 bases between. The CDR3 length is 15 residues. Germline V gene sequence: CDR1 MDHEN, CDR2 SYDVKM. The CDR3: CASSDGQANTGELFF. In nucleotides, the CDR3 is TGTGCCAGCAGCGACGGGCAGGCGAACACCGGGGAGCTGTTTTTT.

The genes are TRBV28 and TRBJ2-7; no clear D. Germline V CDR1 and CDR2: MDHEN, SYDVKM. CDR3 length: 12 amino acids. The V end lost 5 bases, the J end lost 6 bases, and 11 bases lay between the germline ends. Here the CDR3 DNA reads TGTGCCAGCAGTGATGCCCTAACCGAGCAGTACGTC. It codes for CASSDALTEQYV.

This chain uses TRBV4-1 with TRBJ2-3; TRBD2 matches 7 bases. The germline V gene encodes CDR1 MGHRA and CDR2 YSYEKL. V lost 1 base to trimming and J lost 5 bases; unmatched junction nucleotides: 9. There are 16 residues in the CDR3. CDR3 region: CASSQGSGGSIDTQYF. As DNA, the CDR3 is TGCGCCAGCAGCCAAGGTTCGGGGGGTTCCATAGATACGCAGTATTTT.

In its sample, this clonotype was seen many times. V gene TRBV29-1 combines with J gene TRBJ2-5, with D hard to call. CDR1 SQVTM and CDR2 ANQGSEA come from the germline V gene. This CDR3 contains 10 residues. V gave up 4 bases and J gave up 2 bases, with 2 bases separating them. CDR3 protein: CSVGQETQYF. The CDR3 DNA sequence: TGCAGCGTTGGACAAGAGACCCAGTACTTC.

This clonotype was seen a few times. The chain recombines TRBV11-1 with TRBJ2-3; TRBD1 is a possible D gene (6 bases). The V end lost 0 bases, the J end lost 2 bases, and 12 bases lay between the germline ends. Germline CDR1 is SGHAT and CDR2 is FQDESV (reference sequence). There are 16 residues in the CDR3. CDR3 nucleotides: TGTGCCAGCAGCTTAGCTCAGGGGTTATCCACAGATACGCAGTATTTT. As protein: CASSLAQGLSTDTQYF.

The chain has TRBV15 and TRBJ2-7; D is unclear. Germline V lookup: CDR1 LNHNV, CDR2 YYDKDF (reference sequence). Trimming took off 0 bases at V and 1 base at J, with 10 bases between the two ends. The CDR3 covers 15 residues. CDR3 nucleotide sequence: TGTGCCACCAGCAGAGATCTGAAGGGTTCCTACGAGCAGTACGTC. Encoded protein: CATSRDLKGSYEQYV.

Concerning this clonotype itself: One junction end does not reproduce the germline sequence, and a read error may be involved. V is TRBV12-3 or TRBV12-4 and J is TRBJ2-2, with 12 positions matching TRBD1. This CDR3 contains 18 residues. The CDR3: CTSSSSYGDRGRTGELFF. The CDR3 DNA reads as TGTACCAGCAGTTCATCCTATGGGGACAGGGGGCGCACCGGGGAGCTGTTTTTT.

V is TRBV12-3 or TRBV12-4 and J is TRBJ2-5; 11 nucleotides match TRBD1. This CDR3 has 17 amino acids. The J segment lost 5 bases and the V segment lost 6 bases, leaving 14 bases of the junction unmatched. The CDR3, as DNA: TGTGCCAGCAGGGCTCGGACAGGGGGCCACCTTAGGGAGACCCAGTACTTC. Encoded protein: CASRARTGGHLRETQYF.

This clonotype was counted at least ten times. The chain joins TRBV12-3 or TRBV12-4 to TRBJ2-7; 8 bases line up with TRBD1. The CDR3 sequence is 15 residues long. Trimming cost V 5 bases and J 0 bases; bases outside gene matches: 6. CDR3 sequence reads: CASSAGTGGSYEQYF. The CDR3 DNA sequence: TGTGCCAGCAGTGCCGGGACAGGAGGCTCCTACGAGCAGTACTTC.

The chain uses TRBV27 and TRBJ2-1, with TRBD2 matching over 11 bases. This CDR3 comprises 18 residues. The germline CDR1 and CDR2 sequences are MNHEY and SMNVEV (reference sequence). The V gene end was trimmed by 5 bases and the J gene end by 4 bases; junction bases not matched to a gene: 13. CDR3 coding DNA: TGTGCCAGCAGTCCACGATCGGTACTAGCGGGAGTGTACAATGAGCAGTTCTTC. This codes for CASSPRSVLAGVYNEQFF.

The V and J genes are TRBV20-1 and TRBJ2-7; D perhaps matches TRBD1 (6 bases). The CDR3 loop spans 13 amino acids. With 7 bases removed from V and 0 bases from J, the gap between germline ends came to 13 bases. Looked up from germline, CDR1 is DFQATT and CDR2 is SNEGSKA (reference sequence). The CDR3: CSVLDRSSYEQYV. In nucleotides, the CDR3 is TGCAGTGTCTTAGACAGGAGCTCCTACGAGCAGTACGTC.

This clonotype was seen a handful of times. This CDR3 is CASSLASGGPYNEQFF. As DNA, the CDR3 is TGTGCCAGCAGCTTAGCTAGTGGGGGCCCCTACAATGAGCAGTTCTTC. V gene TRBV7-2 combines with J gene TRBJ2-1, with a tentative D call TRBD1 (6 bases). CDR3 size: 16 residues. V lost 0 bases and J lost 2, with 11 bases in between. CDR1 SGHTA and CDR2 FQGNSA come from the germline V gene.

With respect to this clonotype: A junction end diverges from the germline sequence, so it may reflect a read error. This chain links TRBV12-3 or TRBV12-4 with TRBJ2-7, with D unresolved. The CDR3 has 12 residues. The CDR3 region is CASSLEAYDQYF. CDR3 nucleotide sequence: TGTGCCAGCAGTTTAGAGGCCTACGATCAGTACTTC.

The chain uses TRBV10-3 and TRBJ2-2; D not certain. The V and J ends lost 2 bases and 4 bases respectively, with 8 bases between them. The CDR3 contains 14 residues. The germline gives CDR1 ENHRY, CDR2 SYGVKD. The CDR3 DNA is TGTGCCATCAGTGAGCTCTCAGGCACCGGGGAGCTGTTTTTT. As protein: CAISELSGTGELFF.

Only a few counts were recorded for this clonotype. The CDR3 spells CASSKGFGGNEQFF. CDR3 nucleotide sequence: TGTGCCAGCAGCAAAGGTTTCGGGGGGAATGAGCAGTTCTTC. This rearrangement joins TRBV21-1 to TRBJ2-1; the table's D call, TRBD1, was not checked against the DNA. TRBV21-1 is flagged as a pseudogene. CDR3 length equals 14 residues.